This T cell receptor (beta chain) was captured in a study of CD8+ T cells in alopecia areata. Study results and limitations: Normal skin contains resident alphabeta T cells, and these are also sequenced in scalp samples. TCRs were shared less clearly across patients than in mice, possibly for HLA-related reasons. Relative to normal scalp, lesional scalp, especially alopecia totalis/universalis, showed higher clonality.

The V end was cut by 5 bases, the J end by 8 bases, with 12 bases between. Germline CDR1 reads LNHDA; CDR2 reads SQIVND (reference sequence). The CDR3 contains 12 residues. Cell sorting was applied to PBMCs, and CD4+ and CD8+ T cells were collected. In this sample, this clone turned up a few times. Its antigen is undetermined. Reverse transcription of extracted RNA yielded cDNA, which provided the sequencing template. Only in-frame clones appear in the TCRdb table, and some are missing; sequencing was by immunoSEQ multiplex PCR. The table has approximately 98,000 clones, roughly 64% seen once. The V call is TRBV19, the J call TRBJ1-1; D uncertain. This receptor was obtained from a human donor in good health. The sequenced sample was CD8+ T cells sorted from blood. CDR3 in amino acids: CASSVGRYEAFF. As DNA, the CDR3 is TGTGCCAGTAGTGTCGGACGGTACGAAGCTTTCTTT.